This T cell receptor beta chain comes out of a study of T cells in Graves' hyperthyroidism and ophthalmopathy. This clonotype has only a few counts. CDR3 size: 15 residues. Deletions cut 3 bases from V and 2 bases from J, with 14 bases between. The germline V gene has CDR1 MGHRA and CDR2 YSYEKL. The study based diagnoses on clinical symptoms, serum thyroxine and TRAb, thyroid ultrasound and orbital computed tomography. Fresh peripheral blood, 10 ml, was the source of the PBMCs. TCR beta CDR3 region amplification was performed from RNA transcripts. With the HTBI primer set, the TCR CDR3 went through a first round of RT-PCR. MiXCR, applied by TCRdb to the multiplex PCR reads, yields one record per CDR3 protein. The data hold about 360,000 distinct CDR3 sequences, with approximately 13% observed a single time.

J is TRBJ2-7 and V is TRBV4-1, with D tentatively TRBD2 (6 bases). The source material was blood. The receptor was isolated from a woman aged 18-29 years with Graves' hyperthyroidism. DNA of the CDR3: TGCGCCAGCAGCCAGGTACTAGCATTACCCTACGAGCAGTACTTC. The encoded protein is CASSQVLALPYEQYF.